This TCR beta chain was retrieved from a study of CD8+ T cells in alopecia areata. Study conclusions and caveats: Against the mouse data, patients shared TCRs less clearly, possibly for HLA reasons. Normal scalp showed lower clonality than lesional scalp, especially alopecia totalis/universalis.

On this clone: As yet, its antigen is unknown.

cDNA prepared by RNA extraction and subsequent reverse transcription served as the template for sequencing. Sequencing was performed with immunoSEQ multiplex PCR; in TCRdb, only in-frame clones are kept and a portion is missing. The sample includes around 150,000 clones, 62% seen only once; the top ten take just over 35%. This CDR3 spans 13 amino acids. Germline V lookup: CDR1 SGHTA, CDR2 FQGTGA. Trimming removed 5 bases from V and 6 bases from J, with 11 bases in between. J is TRBJ2-1 and V is TRBV7-3; D is unresolved. Input material: CD8+ T cells sorted from blood. The receptor's source is a human donor in good health. The CDR3 loop is CASSPEGINEQFF. The CDR3 DNA reads as TGTGCCAGCAGCCCGGAAGGGATCAATGAGCAGTTCTTC.